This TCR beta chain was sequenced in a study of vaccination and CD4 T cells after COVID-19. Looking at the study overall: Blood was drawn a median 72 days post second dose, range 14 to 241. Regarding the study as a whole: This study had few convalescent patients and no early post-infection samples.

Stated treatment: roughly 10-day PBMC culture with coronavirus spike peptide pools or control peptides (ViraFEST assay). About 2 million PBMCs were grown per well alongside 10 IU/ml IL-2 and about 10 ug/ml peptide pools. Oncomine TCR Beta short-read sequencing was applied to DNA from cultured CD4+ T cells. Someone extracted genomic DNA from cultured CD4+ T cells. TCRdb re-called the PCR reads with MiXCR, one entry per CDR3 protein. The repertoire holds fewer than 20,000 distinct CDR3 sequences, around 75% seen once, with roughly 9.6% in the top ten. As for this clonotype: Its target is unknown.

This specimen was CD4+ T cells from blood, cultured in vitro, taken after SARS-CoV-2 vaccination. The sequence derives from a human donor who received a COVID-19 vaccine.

DNA for the CDR3: TGCAGTGCTAGAGATCTCGCCACGAGCGGGGGGGCGGGAGATACGCAGTATTTT. Amino acid sequence: CSARDLATSGGAGDTQYF. The V and J genes are TRBV20-1 and TRBJ2-3, with 10 bases matching TRBD2. CDR1 is DFQATT, CDR2 SNEGSKA, per germline (reference sequence). The CDR3 spans 18 residues. V gave up 0 bases and J gave up 5 bases; unmatched junction bases: 14.